Following are 8 T cell receptor beta chains from one sample sequenced in a study of cytotoxic CD8 clonotypes in ibrutinib-treated CLL. The assay was immunoSEQ multiplex PCR, and TCRdb's table has in-frame clones only and misses some. The sample records more than 85,000 clones, more than 70% being singletons. The starting material was PBMCs, obtained after 24 months of ibrutinib treatment. Receptor source: a human donor with chronic lymphocytic leukemia.

The V gene is TRBV7-3, the J gene TRBJ2-7, with D perhaps given as TRBD1 or TRBD2 (5 bases each). The V end lost 1 base, the J end lost 6 bases, and 10 bases lay between the germline ends. In germline, CDR1 is SGHTA, CDR2 FQGTGA. The CDR3 contains 13 residues. CDR3 coding DNA: TGTGCCAGCAGCTTAATGTGGGGGACCGAGCAGTACTTC. Translation gives CASSLMWGTEQYF.

This chain connects TRBV28 to TRBJ2-3, with D unclear. The CDR3 totals 13 residues. CDR1 is MDHEN and CDR2 is SYDVKM in the germline V gene. Trimming pared 6 bases from V and 0 bases from J, leaving 7 bases between. The CDR3 DNA follows: TGTGCCAGCAGCAGTCCAAGCACAGATACGCAGTATTTT. Translating it yields CASSSPSTDTQYF.

The chain has TRBV18 and TRBJ1-4, with 7 bases aligning to TRBD1. Germline CDR1 reads KGHSH; CDR2 reads LQKENI. The CDR3 spans 14 residues. After removal of 3 bases from V and 4 bases from J, the junction contained 2 bases not matched to a gene. The CDR3 nucleotides read TGTGCCAGCTCACCCCCAGGGGGTAATGAAAAACTGTTTTTT. Translation gives CASSPPGGNEKLFF.

This clone was detected only once. The rearrangement links TRBV15 to TRBJ1-4; D gene ambiguous. The V end lost 3 bases, the J end lost 8 bases, and 16 bases lay between the germline ends. The germline V gene encodes CDR1 LNHNV and CDR2 YYDKDF (reference sequence). This CDR3 spans 15 amino acids. The CDR3 reads CATSSRTGLGEKLFF. As DNA, the CDR3 is TGTGCCACCAGCAGCCGGACGGGATTGGGGGAAAAACTGTTTTTT.

The chain combines TRBV13 with TRBJ2-7; possible D gene TRBD2, 6 bases. There are 15 residues in the CDR3. Germline CDR1 reads PRHDT; CDR2 reads FYEKMQ (reference sequence). The germline V and J ends were trimmed by 4 bases and 3 bases, with 16 bases remaining between them. The chain's CDR3 is CASSYTKGLFYEQYF. Here the CDR3 DNA reads TGTGCCAGCAGCTACACTAAGGGACTTTTCTACGAGCAGTACTTC. The full variable domain, in which reference TRBV13 and TRBJ2-7 provide the parts outside the CDR3, is AAGVIQSPRHLIKEKRETATLKCYPIPRHDTVYWYQQGPGQDPQFLISFYEKMQSDKGSIPDRFSAQQFSDYHSELNMSSLELGDSALYFCASSYTKGLFYEQYFGPGTRLTVT.

This rearrangement joins TRBV11-2 to TRBJ2-3, with 10 nucleotides matching TRBD2. The CDR3 runs to 15 residues. Germline V gene data show CDR1 as SGHAT and CDR2 as FQNNGV. V lost 5 bases to trimming and J lost 2 bases; unmatched junction nucleotides: 4. CDR3 region: CASSVLAGPTDTQYF. For the CDR3, the DNA is TGTGCCAGCAGCGTACTAGCGGGGCCCACAGATACGCAGTATTTT.

The chain couples TRBV30 to TRBJ2-5, with D maybe TRBD1 (5 bases). Per germline, CDR1 GTSNPN and CDR2 SVGIG (reference sequence). Between the trimmed V and J ends, which lost 0 bases and 7 bases, there was a span of 12 bases. The CDR3 has 13 residues. The CDR3 sequence: CAWSVSRAGTQYF. The CDR3 region has the DNA TGTGCCTGGAGTGTAAGCAGGGCAGGGACCCAGTACTTC. Complete variable domain (other parts from reference TRBV30 and TRBJ2-5): SQTIHQWPATLVQPVGSPLSLECTVEGTSNPNLYWYRQAAGRGLQLLFYSVGIGQISSEVPQNLSASRPQDRQFILSSKKLLLSDSGFYLCAWSVSRAGTQYFGPGTRLLVL.

The sample holds a few counts of this clone. CDR3 residues: CASSPPGQEPYEQYF. For the CDR3, the DNA is TGTGCCAGCTCACCACCGGGACAGGAGCCCTACGAGCAGTACTTC. V and J are TRBV18 and TRBJ2-7; 8 nucleotides align to TRBD1. The CDR3 is 15 amino acids. Germline loops: CDR1 KGHSH, CDR2 LQKENI. Losses at the gene ends were 0 bases for V and 2 bases for J; bases not matched to a gene: 3.